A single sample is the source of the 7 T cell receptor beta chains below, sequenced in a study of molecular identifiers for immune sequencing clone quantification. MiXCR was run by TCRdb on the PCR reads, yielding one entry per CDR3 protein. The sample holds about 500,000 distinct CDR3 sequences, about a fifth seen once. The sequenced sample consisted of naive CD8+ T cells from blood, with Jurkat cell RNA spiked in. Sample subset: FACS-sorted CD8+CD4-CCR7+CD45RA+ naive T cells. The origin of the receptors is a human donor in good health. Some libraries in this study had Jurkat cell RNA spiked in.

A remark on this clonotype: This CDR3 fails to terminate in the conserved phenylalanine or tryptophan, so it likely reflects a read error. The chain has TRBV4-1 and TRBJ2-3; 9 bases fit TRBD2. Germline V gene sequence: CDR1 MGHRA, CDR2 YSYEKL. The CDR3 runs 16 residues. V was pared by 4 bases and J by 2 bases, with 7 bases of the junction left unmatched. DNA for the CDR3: TGCGCCAGCAGCCCCTCCAGACTAGCGGTCACAGATACGCAGTATCTT. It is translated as CASSPSRLAVTDTQYL.

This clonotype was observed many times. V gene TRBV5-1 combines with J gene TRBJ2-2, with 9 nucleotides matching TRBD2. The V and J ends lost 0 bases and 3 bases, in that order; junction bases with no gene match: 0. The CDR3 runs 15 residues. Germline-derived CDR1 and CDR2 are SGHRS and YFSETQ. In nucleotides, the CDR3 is TGCGCCAGCAGCTTGGGACTAGCGGACACCGGGGAGCTGTTTTTT. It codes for CASSLGLADTGELFF.

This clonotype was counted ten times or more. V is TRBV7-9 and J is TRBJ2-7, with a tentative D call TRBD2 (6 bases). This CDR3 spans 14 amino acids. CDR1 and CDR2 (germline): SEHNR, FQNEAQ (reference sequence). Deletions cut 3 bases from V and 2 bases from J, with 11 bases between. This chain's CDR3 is CASSFAGRPYEQYF. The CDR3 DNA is TGTGCCAGCAGCTTCGCGGGACGCCCCTACGAGCAGTACTTC.

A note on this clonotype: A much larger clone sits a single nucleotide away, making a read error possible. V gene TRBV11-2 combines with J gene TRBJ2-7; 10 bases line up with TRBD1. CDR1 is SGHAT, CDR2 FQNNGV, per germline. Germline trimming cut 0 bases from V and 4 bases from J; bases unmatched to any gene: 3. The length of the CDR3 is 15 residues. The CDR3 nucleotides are TGTGCCAGCAGCTTAGATCGACAGGGGGCGTACGAGCAGTACTTC. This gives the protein CASSLDRQGAYEQYF.

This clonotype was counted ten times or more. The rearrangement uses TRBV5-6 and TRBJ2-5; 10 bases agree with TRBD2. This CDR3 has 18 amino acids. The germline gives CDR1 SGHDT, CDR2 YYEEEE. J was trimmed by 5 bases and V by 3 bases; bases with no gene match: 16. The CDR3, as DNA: TGTGCCAGCAGCTCAACATCCTTAGCGGGGGGACTCGGGGAGACCCAGTACTTC. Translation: CASSSTSLAGGLGETQYF.

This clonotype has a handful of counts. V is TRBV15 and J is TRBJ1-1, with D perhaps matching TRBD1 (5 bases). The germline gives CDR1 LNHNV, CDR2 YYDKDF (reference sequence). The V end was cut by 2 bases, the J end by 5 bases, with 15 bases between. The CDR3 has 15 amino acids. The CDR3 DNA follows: TGTGCCACCAGCAGATACCGGGACGGTGGTACTGAAGCTTTCTTT. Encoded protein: CATSRYRDGGTEAFF. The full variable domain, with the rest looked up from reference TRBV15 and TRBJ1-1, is DAMVIQNPRYQVTQFGKPVTLSCSQTLNHNVMYWYQQKSSQAPKLLFHYYDKDFNNEADTPDNFQSRRPNTSFCFLDIRSPGLGDTAMYLCATSRYRDGGTEAFFGQGTRLTVV.

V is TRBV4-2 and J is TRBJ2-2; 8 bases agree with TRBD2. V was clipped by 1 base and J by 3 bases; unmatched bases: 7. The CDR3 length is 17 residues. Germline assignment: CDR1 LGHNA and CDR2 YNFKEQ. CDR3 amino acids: CASSQVPSGHYTGELFF. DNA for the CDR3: TGTGCCAGCAGCCAAGTCCCTAGCGGGCACTACACCGGGGAGCTGTTTTTT.